What follows is one T cell receptor beta chain and its context. Its antigen is not known. Assay used: immunoSEQ multiplex PCR; TCRdb lists only in-frame clones, some missing. Among about 400,000 clones listed, 88% were seen once. The data stem from a study of Ad26.COV2.S vaccination and SARS-CoV-2 variants. Across the whole study: Donor was assigned to the Ad26.COV2.S arm of trial COV1001.

Regarding treatment: over 15 received Ad26.COV2.S at low or high dose, single or two shots; roughly 5 received placebo; per-sample allocation not given. Sampling was done on day 63 after the first vaccine or placebo injection. An Ad26 vector was used to express Wuhan-strain SARS-CoV-2 spike as the vaccine. Overall study results and limits: There was a possibility that the TCR breadth and depth analyses underestimated total T cell responses.

Germline V gives CDR1 SGHKS, CDR2 YYEKEE (reference sequence). With 3 bases clipped from V and 9 bases from J, the junction kept 4 bases outside the gene matches. The CDR3 sequence is 14 residues long. The receptor was derived from a person aged 18 to 65 who received the Ad26.COV2.S COVID-19 vaccine or a placebo. This specimen consisted of peripheral blood, obtained in a trial of Ad26.COV2.S vaccine versus placebo. The rearrangement links TRBV5-5 to TRBJ1-6; 9 nucleotides line up with TRBD1. The CDR3 nucleotides read TGTGCCAGCAGCTCTGGACAGGGGATTTCACCCCTCCACTTT. Translating gives CASSSGQGISPLHF.